What follows are 17 T cell receptor beta chains derived from one specimen sequenced in a study of CD8+CD57+ T cells in acquired aplastic anemia. TCR beta VDJ and CDR3 were profiled, and genomic DNA was the template. TCRdb reanalysed the reads using MiXCR and keeps one entry per CDR3 protein. The sample includes some 170,000 distinct CDR3 sequences, 63% seen only once; the top ten take roughly 43%. The patients chosen for sequencing had shown expansion of CD8+CD57+ cells (detected by flow cytometry). Sequencing input: sorted CD4+, CD8+, or CD8+CD57+ T cells (not recorded which) from PBMCs. These receptors originate from a human donor with aplastic anemia.

This clonotype was observed many times. This chain links TRBV19 with TRBJ1-1, with D hard to call. V dropped 7 bases and J dropped 4 bases, with 13 bases sitting between them. Looked up from germline, CDR1 is LNHDA and CDR2 is SQIVND (reference sequence). This CDR3 is built from 13 residues. This chain's CDR3 is CASITREGTEAFF. In DNA form, the CDR3 reads TGTGCCAGTATCACTCGGGAAGGCACTGAAGCTTTCTTT. Full variable domain (outside the CDR3, taken from reference TRBV19 and TRBJ1-1): DGGITQSPKYLFRKEGQNVTLSCEQNLNHDAMYWYRQDPGQGLRLIYYSQIVNDFQKGDIAEGYSVSREKKESFPLTVTSAQKNPTAFYLCASITREGTEAFFGQGTRLTVV.

The chain has TRBV4-1 and TRBJ1-2, with D maybe TRBD1 (6 bases). This CDR3 region has 17 residues. In germline, CDR1 is MGHRA, CDR2 YSYEKL. V dropped 1 base and J dropped 2 bases, with 17 bases sitting between them. In nucleotides, the CDR3 is TGCGCCAGCAGCCAAGGGACTAGCGGGGGGGCCAACTATGGCTACACCTTC. Encoded protein: CASSQGTSGGANYGYTF.

This clonotype was observed a handful of times. A much larger clonotype is one base distant, so this may be a read error. The chain has TRBV19 and TRBJ1-1; the D is unclear. The CDR3 loop spans 13 amino acids. V lost 5 bases and J lost 5, with 12 bases in between. Germline CDR1 and CDR2: LNHDA and SQIVND (reference sequence). CDR3 in DNA: TGTGCCAGTAGTCCGGGTCGGCGGACTGAAGCTTTCTTT. Translation: CASSPGRRTEAFF.

The chain has TRBV25-1 and TRBJ1-6; D is perhaps TRBD1 (5 bases). Trimming cost V 6 bases and J 9 bases, with 18 bases left between them. This CDR3 has 15 residues. The germline V gene encodes CDR1 MGHDK and CDR2 SYGVNS. CDR3 residues: CASSSQWGSSSPLHF. CDR3 bases: TGTGCCAGCAGCTCCCAGTGGGGGTCCAGTTCACCCCTCCACTTT.

The rearrangement joins TRBV7-6 to TRBJ2-7; D is unclear. CDR1 is SGHVS and CDR2 is FNYEAQ in the germline V gene. There are 14 residues in the CDR3. The germline V and J ends were trimmed by 0 bases and 5 bases, with 11 bases remaining between them. The CDR3 nucleotides are TGTGCCAGCAGCTTAGCGCCCCCGGCTCACGAGCAGTACTTC. Translating it yields CASSLAPPAHEQYF.

The table lists this clonotype with a count of one. V is TRBV10-1 and J is TRBJ2-3, with D perhaps TRBD1 or TRBD2 (5 bases each). The CDR3 has 15 amino acids. V lost 3 bases to trimming and J lost 0 bases, with 10 bases between them. Germline assignment: CDR1 WNHNN and CDR2 SYGVQD (reference sequence). The CDR3 loop reads CASSDGTGSTDTQYF. The CDR3 DNA follows: TGCGCCAGCAGTGATGGGACGGGAAGCACAGATACGCAGTATTTT.

This chain joins TRBV5-1 and TRBJ2-7, with D possibly TRBD1 on 5 matching bases. V gave up 2 bases and J gave up 2 bases, with 17 bases separating them. From germline, CDR1 is SGHRS and CDR2 YFSETQ. The CDR3 covers 16 residues. As DNA, the CDR3 is TGCGCCAGCAGCTTCGGCGCAGGGCCTAGGGCCTACGAGCAGTACTTC. Its translation: CASSFGAGPRAYEQYF.

The chain carries TRBV7-3 and TRBJ2-5; D is unclear. Trimming stripped 0 bases from V and 0 bases from J, with 5 bases between. CDR1 and CDR2 from the germline V gene are SGHTA and FQGTGA. This CDR3 contains 14 residues. Here the CDR3 DNA reads TGTGCCAGCAGCTTAACGGGGTACCAAGAGACCCAGTACTTC. Protein sequence: CASSLTGYQETQYF. The complete variable domain, with remaining parts taken from reference TRBV7-3 and TRBJ2-5, reads GAGVSQTPSNKVTEKGKYVELRCDPISGHTALYWYRQSLGQGPEFLIYFQGTGAADDSGLPNDRFFAVRPEGSVSTLKIQRTERGDSAVYLCASSLTGYQETQYFGPGTRLLVL.

The rearrangement links TRBV29-1 to TRBJ1-2; the D gene is possibly TRBD1 (5 bases). This CDR3 is 13 amino acids long. Germline CDR1 and CDR2: SQVTM and ANQGSEA. Trimming pared 3 bases from V and 6 bases from J, leaving 14 bases between. As DNA, the CDR3 is TGCAGCGTTGAGCGGGGGACCAACCATGGCTACACCTTC. Translated, it gives CSVERGTNHGYTF.

A few counts support this clonotype. Here the CDR3 DNA reads TGTGCCATTTCGACAGGGGCCTACGAGCAGTACTTC. Translating gives CAISTGAYEQYF. This chain uses TRBV10-3 with TRBJ2-7; 8 nucleotides align to TRBD1. Germline-derived CDR1 and CDR2 are ENHRY and SYGVKD. This CDR3 is built from 12 residues. Germline trimming cut 9 bases from V and 2 bases from J; bases unmatched to any gene: 3.

The V and J genes are TRBV7-2 and TRBJ2-7; D is perhaps TRBD2 (5 bases). This CDR3 spans 14 amino acids. V lost 3 bases and J 7 bases, leaving 16 bases between the germline ends. Germline CDR1 is SGHTA and CDR2 is FQGNSA. CDR3 region: CASSFTDSLREQYF. The CDR3 DNA follows: TGTGCCAGCAGCTTCACGGACTCCCTGCGAGAGCAGTACTTC.

This chain links TRBV7-9 with TRBJ1-1; D is perhaps TRBD1 (5 bases). The V and J ends lost 1 base and 2 bases respectively, with 11 bases between them. Germline V lookup: CDR1 SEHNR, CDR2 FQNEAQ (reference sequence). The CDR3 runs 15 residues. The CDR3 DNA reads TGTGCCAGCAGCTTAGAGCGGGGGGGAAACACTGAAGCTTTCTTT. Its translation: CASSLERGGNTEAFF.

The chain recombines TRBV30 with TRBJ1-2; no clear D gene. The germline CDR1 and CDR2 sequences are GTSNPN and SVGIG (reference sequence). There are 14 residues in the CDR3. With 1 base removed from V and 4 bases from J, the gap between germline ends came to 13 bases. The CDR3, as DNA: TGTGCCTGGAGTGGTTTAGAGACACTCTATGGCTACACCTTC. Translated, it gives CAWSGLETLYGYTF.

The chain couples TRBV7-3 to TRBJ1-1; no definite D call. Germline V gene sequence: CDR1 SGHTA, CDR2 FQGTGA. The CDR3 has 14 amino acids. The V end lost 6 bases, the J end lost 9 bases, and 20 bases lay between the germline ends. The CDR3 here is CASSLPPLKGKAFF. For the CDR3, the DNA is TGTGCCAGCAGTTTACCCCCCTTGAAGGGTAAAGCTTTCTTT.

The rearrangement joins TRBV7-2 to TRBJ2-7; TRBD1 matches at 9 bases. The length of the CDR3 is 15 residues. The V segment lost 7 bases and the J segment 5 bases; nucleotides outside the gene matches: 12. CDR1 SGHTA and CDR2 FQGNSA come from the germline V gene. The CDR3 nucleotides are TGTACCAGCAACCTCAGGGGACAGGGATGGAACGAGCAGTACTTC. Protein sequence: CTSNLRGQGWNEQYF.

This sequence joins TRBV14 and TRBJ2-7; 12 positions agree with TRBD2. CDR3 length equals 16 residues. After removal of 4 bases from V and 8 bases from J, the junction contained 12 bases not matched to a gene. The germline V gene has CDR1 SGHDN and CDR2 FVKESK. The chain's CDR3 is CASSLSLGLAGRKQYF. In DNA form, the CDR3 reads TGTGCCAGCAGCCTCTCCCTAGGACTAGCGGGACGGAAGCAGTACTTC. Complete variable domain (other parts from reference TRBV14 and TRBJ2-7): EAGVTQFPSHSVIEKGQTVTLRCDPISGHDNLYWYRRVMGKEIKFLLHFVKESKQDESGMPNNRFLAERTGGTYSTLKVQPAELEDSGVYFCASSLSLGLAGRKQYFGPGTRLTVT.

This clonotype has only a few counts. The chain combines TRBV15 with TRBJ2-2; D is undetermined. The V end lost 5 bases, the J end lost 5 bases, and 9 bases lay between the germline ends. Germline lookup yields CDR1 LNHNV and CDR2 YYDKDF (reference sequence). There are 13 residues in the CDR3. Here the CDR3 DNA reads TGTGCCACCAGCTTCGCGGTTACCGGGGAGCTGTTTTTT. Protein product: CATSFAVTGELFF.